One and the same sample provided the 29 T cell receptor beta chains below, sequenced in a study of cytotoxic CD8 clonotypes in ibrutinib-treated CLL. Generated by immunoSEQ multiplex PCR, the TCRdb table keeps only in-frame clones and is missing some. The top ten clones hold approximately 30% of a sample with about 49,000 clones, approximately 51% of them seen once. The source material was PBMCs, sampled after 12 months of ibrutinib treatment. The source is a human donor with chronic lymphocytic leukemia.

This clone was seen a single time. The V gene is TRBV6-1, the J gene TRBJ2-7; D gene unclear. Trimming pared 0 bases from V and 0 bases from J, leaving 3 bases between. CDR1 and CDR2 from the germline V gene are MNHNS and SASEGT. CDR3 length equals 13 residues. This CDR3 reads CASSEAFSYEQYF. The CDR3 nucleotides read TGTGCCAGCAGTGAAGCGTTCTCCTACGAGCAGTACTTC.

V is TRBV6-7 and J is TRBJ2-7; 8 bases match TRBD1. TRBV6-7 is an ORF, with its function uncertain. The J segment lost 7 bases and the V segment lost 8 bases, leaving 16 bases of the junction unmatched. The CDR3 is 15 amino acids. The CDR3 spells CASRGTAGGVREQYF. For the CDR3, the DNA is TGTGCCAGCCGCGGGACCGCAGGGGGCGTAAGAGAGCAGTACTTC.

In this sample, this clone turned up a few times. The chain links TRBV7-9 to TRBJ1-6, with TRBD1 as a possible D gene (5 bases). V was shortened by 1 base and J by 10 bases, with 11 bases between the two germline ends. The CDR3 sequence is 14 residues long. The germline V gene encodes CDR1 SEHNR and CDR2 FQNEAQ (reference sequence). The CDR3 nucleotides read TGTGCCAGCAGCTTAGAGGGGTTAGGATCACCCCTCCACTTT. As protein: CASSLEGLGSPLHF.

V and J are TRBV5-5 and TRBJ1-3, with a weak D call TRBD1 (5 bases). Trimming pared 4 bases from V and 4 bases from J, leaving 12 bases between. Germline CDR1 SGHKS, CDR2 YYEKEE (reference sequence). The CDR3 has 14 residues. The CDR3 region has the DNA TGTGCCAGCAGCGCCGGGACTCCGGGAAACACCATATATTTT. Translating it yields CASSAGTPGNTIYF.

The sample holds one count of this clone. The chain employs TRBV11-3 and TRBJ2-5; possibly TRBD2 for D (5 bases). The V gene lost 3 bases and the J gene lost 5 bases, with 10 bases spanning the gap. Germline CDR1 SGHNT, CDR2 YENEEA. The CDR3 runs 13 residues. The CDR3 nucleotides read TGTGCCAGCAGCTTGTCTAGCAAGGAGACCCAGTACTTC. Protein: CASSLSSKETQYF.

This clone was detected only a few times. The chain combines TRBV5-4 with TRBJ2-7, with unresolved D. CDR3 size: 16 residues. The germline gives CDR1 SGHNT, CDR2 YYREEE (reference sequence). Trimming removed 4 bases from V and 3 bases from J, with 20 bases in between. The CDR3 reads CASSAPGLHSGYEQYF. The CDR3 DNA sequence: TGTGCCAGCAGCGCTCCCGGGCTACATTCCGGCTACGAGCAGTACTTC.

The rearrangement uses TRBV18 and TRBJ1-6, with TRBD1 matching 7 bases. The germline CDR1 and CDR2 sequences are KGHSH and LQKENI. Trimming took 4 bases from V and 6 from J; bases not matched to a gene: 9. This CDR3 comprises 16 residues. This CDR3 is CASSLMPGQTNSPLHF. CDR3 in DNA: TGTGCCAGCTCACTAATGCCGGGACAGACTAATTCACCCCTCCACTTT. Full variable domain (rest looked up from reference TRBV18 and TRBJ1-6): NAGVMQNPRHLVRRRGQEARLRCSPMKGHSHVYWYRQLPEEGLKFMVYLQKENIIDESGMPKERFSAEFPKEGPSILRIQQVVRGDSAAYFCASSLMPGQTNSPLHFGNGTRLTVT.

V usage is TRBV7-8 and J usage is TRBJ1-4; D perhaps matches TRBD1 (6 bases). There are 16 residues in the CDR3. In germline, CDR1 is SGHVS, CDR2 FQNEAQ. The germline V and J ends were trimmed by 0 bases and 1 base, with 9 bases remaining between them. The CDR3 bases are TGTGCCAGCAGCTTAGCTGAGGGGGGAACTAATGAAAAACTGTTTTTT. Its translation is CASSLAEGGTNEKLFF.

The rearrangement links TRBV28 to TRBJ1-5; D not certain. The V end lost 6 bases, the J end lost 5 bases, and 8 bases lay between the germline ends. Per germline, CDR1 MDHEN and CDR2 SYDVKM. The CDR3 covers 12 residues. CDR3 nucleotides: TGTGCCAGCAGGGTGAGTCATCAGCCCCAGCATTTT. Its protein is CASRVSHQPQHF.

In this sample, this clone turned up a few times. The chain links TRBV28 to TRBJ2-2; TRBD1 aligns across 10 bases. CDR1 is MDHEN and CDR2 is SYDVKM in the germline V gene. V was pared by 6 bases and J by 7 bases, with 5 bases of the junction left unmatched. This CDR3 is built from 14 residues. As DNA, the CDR3 is TGTGCCAGCAGCGACAGGGGGCTAATCGGGGAGCTGTTTTTT. This sequence encodes CASSDRGLIGELFF.

The chain recombines TRBV7-6 with TRBJ1-5; no definite D call. The germline gives CDR1 SGHVS, CDR2 FNYEAQ. This CDR3 has 13 amino acids. The V and J ends lost 1 base and 4 bases respectively, with 5 bases between them. The chain's CDR3 is CASSLVANQPQHF. The CDR3 region has the DNA TGTGCCAGCAGCTTAGTGGCAAATCAGCCCCAGCATTTT.

The chain employs TRBV10-3 and TRBJ1-1; 7 bases fit TRBD1. This CDR3 has 15 residues. With V trimmed by 0 bases and J by 0 bases, 1 base remained unmatched. The germline gives CDR1 ENHRY, CDR2 SYGVKD. CDR3 coding DNA: TGTGCCATCAGTGAGTCGGGACAGATGAACACTGAAGCTTTCTTT. Translated, it gives CAISESGQMNTEAFF.

This clone has just one count. The V and J genes are TRBV28 and TRBJ2-5; TRBD2 matches 10 bases. This CDR3 is built from 16 residues. With V trimmed by 6 bases and J by 3 bases, 10 bases remained unmatched. The V gene's germline CDR1 is MDHEN and CDR2 SYDVKM. Here the CDR3 reads CASSYPTGTSEETQYF. The CDR3 bases are TGTGCCAGCAGCTATCCTACTGGGACTAGCGAAGAGACCCAGTACTTC.

This chain links TRBV19 with TRBJ2-6; the match to TRBD1 covers 8 bases. Unmatched junction bases numbered 6, after V lost 4 bases and J lost 1 base. The CDR3 contains 17 residues. CDR1 and CDR2 from the germline V gene are LNHDA and SQIVND (reference sequence). The CDR3 here is CASSSGQGNSGANVLTF. The CDR3 bases are TGTGCCAGTAGTAGCGGACAGGGTAATTCTGGGGCCAACGTCCTGACTTTC. The full variable domain, in which reference TRBV19 and TRBJ2-6 provide the parts outside the CDR3, is DGGITQSPKYLFRKEGQNVTLSCEQNLNHDAMYWYRQDPGQGLRLIYYSQIVNDFQKGDIAEGYSVSREKKESFPLTVTSAQKNPTAFYLCASSSGQGNSGANVLTFGAGSRLTVL.

This clone turned up a few times. J is TRBJ2-2 and V is TRBV19, with 9 bases fitting TRBD2. CDR1 is LNHDA and CDR2 is SQIVND in the germline V gene (reference sequence). This CDR3 spans 15 amino acids. The trim removed 3 bases at V and 9 bases at J, leaving 8 bases unmatched. For the CDR3, the DNA is TGTGCCAGTAGTATGCGGCGGGAGGGGGACAGGGAGCTGTTTTTT. It yields the protein CASSMRREGDRELFF.

This clone was observed a handful of times. The chain carries TRBV9 and TRBJ2-3, with 8 nucleotides matching TRBD2. In germline, CDR1 is SGDLS, CDR2 YYNGEE. CDR3 size: 15 residues. V shed 1 base and J 4 bases; nucleotides not matched to a gene: 5. CDR3 DNA: TGTGCCAGCAGCGTAAGCGGGAGAATGGCAGATACGCAGTATTTT. It translates to CASSVSGRMADTQYF.

The CDR3 nucleotides are TGTGCCAGTAGTATAGATACTAGCGGGAGGGCGAATGAGCAGTTCTTC. Protein product: CASSIDTSGRANEQFF. The chain uses TRBV19 and TRBJ2-1, with 13 bases identical to TRBD2. J gave up 7 bases and V 0 bases, and 3 bases lay outside the gene matches. CDR1 is LNHDA and CDR2 is SQIVND in the germline V gene (reference sequence). The CDR3 length is 16 residues.

J is TRBJ1-4 and V is TRBV18; the D is unclear. Germline V lookup: CDR1 KGHSH, CDR2 LQKENI. This CDR3 has 15 amino acids. V shed 1 base and J shed 3 bases, with 9 bases lying between them. In DNA form, the CDR3 reads TGTGCCAGCTCACCACGGGAGACCTCTAATGAAAAACTGTTTTTT. Protein product: CASSPRETSNEKLFF. Based on the CDR3 plus reference TRBV18 and TRBJ1-4, the full variable domain is NAGVMQNPRHLVRRRGQEARLRCSPMKGHSHVYWYRQLPEEGLKFMVYLQKENIIDESGMPKERFSAEFPKEGPSILRIQQVVRGDSAAYFCASSPRETSNEKLFFGSGTQLSVL.

J is TRBJ2-7 and V is TRBV4-2; 10 bases agree with TRBD2. Germline CDR1 and CDR2: LGHNA and YNFKEQ. There are 16 residues in the CDR3. V lost 1 base, J lost 3 bases, and 6 bases stayed unmatched. The CDR3 spells CASSQVLAGSNYEQYF. CDR3 bases: TGTGCCAGCAGCCAAGTACTAGCGGGGTCCAACTACGAGCAGTACTTC.

The V and J genes are TRBV7-2 and TRBJ2-2; tentatively, D is TRBD2 (5 bases). Germline CDR1 and CDR2: SGHTA and FQGNSA. This CDR3 is 14 amino acids long. Trimming shortened V by 1 base and J by 6 bases, and 9 bases separated the two germline ends. This CDR3 reads CASSLGGSAGELFF. CDR3 nucleotides: TGTGCCAGCAGCTTAGGAGGGAGTGCCGGGGAGCTGTTTTTT.

This chain uses TRBV19 with TRBJ2-2; 8 nucleotides match TRBD1. V shed 2 bases and J 6 bases; nucleotides not matched to a gene: 5. CDR1 is LNHDA, CDR2 SQIVND, per germline (reference sequence). The CDR3 totals 15 residues. CDR3 sequence: CASSIIRGRAGELFF. The CDR3 DNA follows: TGTGCCAGTAGTATAATCAGGGGGCGCGCCGGGGAGCTGTTTTTT.

This clone showed up just a few times. The chain combines TRBV27 with TRBJ1-5; no clear D gene. CDR1 is MNHEY, CDR2 SMNVEV, per germline (reference sequence). This CDR3 has 13 residues. Trimming shortened V by 4 bases and J by 2 bases, and 6 bases separated the two germline ends. The CDR3 coding sequence is TGTGCCAGCAGTTACCACCGCAATCAGCCCCAGCATTTT. Amino acid sequence: CASSYHRNQPQHF.

The V gene is TRBV28, the J gene TRBJ1-2; D is unclear. V lost 3 bases and J lost 3, with 14 bases in between. CDR3 length: 15 residues. From germline, CDR1 is MDHEN and CDR2 SYDVKM. DNA for the CDR3: TGTGCCAGCAGTTTTATGGGCGGCAAGTACTATGGCTACACCTTC. This encodes CASSFMGGKYYGYTF.

This clone was counted between two and nine times. This chain joins TRBV27 and TRBJ2-5; D gene ambiguous. V was cut by 0 bases and J by 4 bases, with 6 bases left in between. The germline gives CDR1 MNHEY, CDR2 SMNVEV (reference sequence). The CDR3 contains 13 residues. CDR3 protein: CASSLSAPETQYF. In DNA form, the CDR3 reads TGTGCCAGCAGTTTATCGGCCCCAGAGACCCAGTACTTC.

This sequence joins TRBV28 and TRBJ2-7; 7 bases align to TRBD1. Trimming cost V 7 bases and J 1 base; bases outside gene matches: 4. This CDR3 spans 13 amino acids. Germline-derived CDR1 and CDR2 are MDHEN and SYDVKM. CDR3 region: CASIQGSSYEQYF. The CDR3 region has the DNA TGTGCCAGCATACAGGGGTCTTCCTACGAGCAGTACTTC.

The J gene is TRBJ2-7, the V gene TRBV7-2; D is uncertain. CDR1 and CDR2 from the germline V gene are SGHTA and FQGNSA. V was cut by 5 bases and J by 5 bases, with 7 bases left in between. The CDR3 covers 11 residues. This CDR3 is CASSPLDEQYF. The CDR3 DNA reads as TGTGCCAGCAGCCCGCTTGACGAGCAGTACTTC.

The chain has TRBV18 and TRBJ1-5; D uncertain. V lost 2 bases and J 3 bases, leaving 8 bases between the germline ends. The CDR3 spans 14 residues. The V gene's germline CDR1 is KGHSH and CDR2 LQKENI. In nucleotides, the CDR3 is TGTGCCAGCTCACCAATACCTAACAATCAGCCCCAGCATTTT. Protein sequence: CASSPIPNNQPQHF.

The J gene is TRBJ1-4, the V gene TRBV2; TRBD1 agrees at 7 bases. V trimming: 6 bases; J trimming: 4 bases; junction bases outside the gene matches: 8. Germline V gene data show CDR1 as SNHLY and CDR2 as FYNNEI. The CDR3 extends over 15 amino acids. For the CDR3, the DNA is TGTGCCAGCAGGCGCACAGGGGTAGATAATGAAAAACTGTTTTTT. Its protein is CASRRTGVDNEKLFF.

This clone was observed once. CDR3 in DNA: TGTGCCTGGAGTGCAGACCGTACCGGGGAGCTGTTTTTT. Protein sequence: CAWSADRTGELFF. The chain carries TRBV30 and TRBJ2-2; D gene ambiguous. The germline V and J ends were trimmed by 1 base and 5 bases, with 8 bases remaining between them. This CDR3 is built from 13 residues. Per the germline V gene, CDR1 is GTSNPN and CDR2 is SVGIG (reference sequence).